The 13 T cell receptor beta chains presented below share a single source sample, sequenced in a study of response to subunit inactivated influenza vaccine. TCRdb reprocessed the RT-PCR reads with MiXCR, giving one entry per CDR3 protein. The sample shows a few hundred thousand distinct CDR3 sequences, 21% of them seen only once. The specimen was PBMCs from blood, collected less than 22 months after vaccination. These receptors originate from a man aged 50 to 75 who received an inactivated influenza vaccine.

This chain links TRBV14 with TRBJ1-2; 11 bases agree with TRBD1. V shed 4 bases and J 8 bases; nucleotides not matched to a gene: 9. Germline CDR1 and CDR2: SGHDN and FVKESK. CDR3 size: 15 residues. This CDR3 is CASSRTGQGARGYTF. The CDR3 DNA reads as TGTGCCAGCAGCCGAACCGGACAGGGGGCGCGAGGCTACACCTTC.

This clonotype turned up a few times. The chain employs TRBV12-3 or TRBV12-4 and TRBJ2-1; D possibly corresponds to TRBD2 (5 bases). Trimming removed 3 bases at V and 2 bases at J, with 17 bases between. This CDR3 region has 17 residues. The CDR3 DNA sequence: TGTGCCAGCAGTTTTCTCGCCCCTAGCCACCCCTACAATGAGCAGTTCTTC. It codes for CASSFLAPSHPYNEQFF.

The genes are TRBV11-1 and TRBJ2-1; D remains unclear. Germline lookup yields CDR1 SGHAT and CDR2 FQDESV (reference sequence). The CDR3 is 15 amino acids. V was trimmed by 0 bases and J by 0 bases, leaving 6 bases between them. This chain's CDR3 is CASSLATGSYNEQFF. Here the CDR3 DNA reads TGTGCCAGCAGCTTAGCGACTGGCTCCTACAATGAGCAGTTCTTC.

Points on this clonotype: The junction departs from germline at one end; a sequencing error may be responsible. The chain is built from TRBV20-1 and TRBJ1-5; D perhaps matches TRBD1 (6 bases). From germline, CDR1 is DFQATT and CDR2 SNEGSKA (reference sequence). This CDR3 spans 12 amino acids. The CDR3 loop is CSASVRGQLQHF. CDR3 coding DNA: TGCAGTGCTAGTGTCAGGGGTCAGCTCCAGCATTTT.

The chain links TRBV12-5 to TRBJ1-1; maybe TRBD1 (6 bases). This CDR3 comprises 19 residues. Germline V gene data show CDR1 as LGHNT and CDR2 as FRNRAP. The V end lost 5 bases, the J end lost 0 bases, and 25 bases lay between the germline ends. CDR3 protein: CASGLVLGNSGDMNTEAFF. CDR3 coding DNA: TGTGCTAGTGGTCTCGTGTTAGGGAACTCTGGGGACATGAACACTGAAGCTTTCTTT.

This clonotype was detected a few times. V gene TRBV5-1 combines with J gene TRBJ2-3; TRBD1 matches 8 bases. This CDR3 is built from 16 residues. V trimming: 0 bases; J trimming: 2 bases; junction bases outside the gene matches: 5. Looked up from germline, CDR1 is SGHRS and CDR2 is YFSETQ. The CDR3 region has the DNA TGCGCCAGCAGCTTGGGTCGGACAGGGATCACAGATACGCAGTATTTT. Its protein product is CASSLGRTGITDTQYF.

This clonotype was picked up a small number of times. V and J are TRBV15 and TRBJ2-2; 7 bases are shared with TRBD1. There are 14 residues in the CDR3. The ends lost 4 bases at V and 5 bases at J; junction bases unmatched: 4. The germline V gene encodes CDR1 LNHNV and CDR2 YYDKDF (reference sequence). The CDR3 loop reads CATSNRQGTGELFF. CDR3 bases: TGTGCCACCAGCAACAGACAGGGAACCGGGGAGCTGTTTTTT.

The rearrangement links TRBV4-3 to TRBJ1-6; D gene ambiguous. The length of the CDR3 is 16 residues. V shed 0 bases and J shed 4 bases, with 10 bases lying between them. The germline V gene has CDR1 LGHNA and CDR2 YSLEER. The DNA for the CDR3 is TGCGCCAGCAGCCAAGATCGGGCGGAGTATAATTCACCCCTCCACTTT. Its protein is CASSQDRAEYNSPLHF.

This clonotype was observed a handful of times. The chain is built from TRBV29-1 and TRBJ1-2; D is ambiguous. Trimming left V 4 bases short and J 6 bases short, with 12 bases between. In germline, CDR1 is SQVTM, CDR2 ANQGSEA. The CDR3 sequence is 12 residues long. CDR3 nucleotides: TGCAGCGTTGCTCGGGTTAGCAATGGCTACACCTTC. It encodes CSVARVSNGYTF.

This clonotype appeared a few times. The V and J genes are TRBV30 and TRBJ1-2; 12 bases match TRBD1. This CDR3 is 15 amino acids long. Germline V gives CDR1 GTSNPN, CDR2 SVGIG (reference sequence). Trimming took 5 bases from V and 3 from J; bases not matched to a gene: 7. The CDR3 here is CAWWGQGATDYGYTF. DNA for the CDR3: TGTGCCTGGTGGGGACAGGGGGCGACTGACTATGGCTACACCTTC.

The J gene is TRBJ2-6, the V gene TRBV4-1; TRBD1 agrees at 7 bases. V lost 1 base, J lost 0 bases, and 6 bases stayed unmatched. The germline CDR1 and CDR2 sequences are MGHRA and YSYEKL. There are 18 residues in the CDR3. CDR3 in amino acids: CASSQGDRPGSGANVLTF. The DNA of the CDR3 is TGCGCCAGCAGCCAAGGGGACAGACCAGGCTCTGGGGCCAACGTCCTGACTTTC.

This rearrangement joins TRBV6-2 or TRBV6-3 to TRBJ1-1; TRBD1 aligns across 7 bases. The V gene end was trimmed by 0 bases and the J gene end by 0 bases; junction bases not matched to a gene: 10. Germline values: CDR1 MNHEY, CDR2 SVGEGT. The CDR3 extends over 18 amino acids. The CDR3 DNA reads as TGTGCCAGCAGTTACTCTGCTTTGGGACAGCTCATGAACACTGAAGCTTTCTTT. The encoded protein is CASSYSALGQLMNTEAFF.

V is TRBV7-9 and J is TRBJ1-6; D is uncertain. The V end lost 6 bases, the J end lost 10 bases, and 19 bases lay between the germline ends. This CDR3 contains 15 residues. Germline CDR1 is SEHNR and CDR2 is FQNEAQ (reference sequence). This CDR3 reads CASRRSGREGSPLHF. CDR3 nucleotides: TGTGCCAGCAGGCGAAGTGGGAGGGAAGGATCACCCCTCCACTTT.